This is a list of T cell receptor beta chains from one sample in a study of early T cells in non-severe SARS-CoV-2 infection. TCRdb called the 5' RACE reads again in MiXCR, with one record for every CDR3 protein. The sample lists about 90,000 distinct CDR3 sequences; about an eighth were seen once. Sequencing used whole blood, obtained at baseline. The receptors originated from an adult who was a healthcare worker with PCR-confirmed SARS-CoV-2 infection or an uninfected control (not recorded which). CDR3s include the opening cysteine and the closing phenylalanine or tryptophan. A D gene is named only where the DNA matches it firmly. Some rows have no size entry. The others give once, few or many, or a class for an expanded clone.

TGTGCCAGCAGCGACGGACCGTCGAACACCGGGGAGCTGTTTTTT,CASSDGPSNTGELFF,TRBV7-9,TRBJ2-2,few,.
TGTGCCAGCAGTTTACGGGCAGGCCGGATCTACGAGCAGTACTTC,CASSLRAGRIYEQYF,TRBV27,TRBJ2-7,few,.
TGTGCCACCGAAGGAACCGGACAGGGAAGGAGTGGCTACACCTTC,CATEGTGQGRSGYTF,TRBV6-5,TRBJ1-2,.,TRBD1
TGTGCCAGCAGCTTCAGACAGGGGGCGTATAATTCACCCCTCCACTTT,CASSFRQGAYNSPLHF,TRBV11-2,TRBJ1-6,many,TRBD1
TGTGCCAGCAGCTTAGTAGTGGGGGCTATTGATGAAGCTTTCTTT,CASSLVVGAIDEAFF,TRBV11-2,TRBJ1-1,many,.
TGTGCCAGCAGTGGGGGCTCACTCCAAAGCACAGATACGCAGTATTTT,CASSGGSLQSTDTQYF,TRBV5-4,TRBJ2-3,.,.
TGTGCCAGCTCACCTACGACGGAGCCCTATGGCTACACCTTC,CASSPTTEPYGYTF,TRBV18,TRBJ1-2,few,.
TGCGCCAGCAGCTCGTCCGGGACAGGGATGGGCACTGAAGCTTTCTTT,CASSSSGTGMGTEAFF,TRBV5-1,TRBJ1-1,.,TRBD1
TGCAGCGTTGGACCCTGGGACGGCCTCCGGAGCTACACCTTC,CSVGPWDGLRSYTF,TRBV29-1,TRBJ1-2,few,.
TGTGCCAGCAGCCGGACTAGCGGGAACTCCTACAATGAGCAGTTCTTC,CASSRTSGNSYNEQFF,TRBV7-2,TRBJ2-1,.,TRBD2
TGTGCCAGCAGCTTCCGGACAAGGGGTGGAACTGAAGCTTTCTTT,CASSFRTRGGTEAFF,TRBV11-2,TRBJ1-1,.,.
TGTGCCAGCAGCTTGGCGGACCGACCCTCCTACGAGCAGTACTTC,CASSLADRPSYEQYF,TRBV7-9,TRBJ2-7,.,.
TGCAGTGCTAGCCGAGAGGCAAATGAGCAGTTCTTC,CSASREANEQFF,TRBV20-1,TRBJ2-1,few,.
TGTGCCAGCAGCTTAACGTCGACTAACTATGGCTACACCTTC,CASSLTSTNYGYTF,TRBV7-9,TRBJ1-2,many,.
TGTGCCAGCAGGCTCCAGACGGAGGAGTTCTTC,CASRLQTEEFF,TRBV5-6,TRBJ2-1,.,.
TGTGCCAGCAGCTTAGGGGAGGGGGACCTCCAAGCCCACGAGCAGTACTTC,CASSLGEGDLQAHEQYF,TRBV5-4,TRBJ2-7,.,.
TGTGCCAGCGGGTTAGAAACGCAGTATTTT,CASGLETQYF,TRBV7-9,TRBJ2-3,many,.
TGTGCCAGCAAACGCAGGGACGAAAAACTGTTTTTT,CASKRRDEKLFF,TRBV6-5,TRBJ1-4,.,.
TGCAGTGCTAGCAGCGGGGGGGCCCTCATCTACAATGAGCAGTTCTTC,CSASSGGALIYNEQFF,TRBV20-1,TRBJ2-1,many,TRBD2
TGTGCCTGGAGCCGACTAGCGTGGGAGCAGTACTTC,CAWSRLAWEQYF,TRBV30,TRBJ2-7,few,TRBD2
TGTGCCAGCTCACCACTAGCGGGAGATACAGATACGCAGTATTTT,CASSPLAGDTDTQYF,TRBV18,TRBJ2-3,many,TRBD2
TGTGCCAGCTCACCACCCGGAGGGGGCGACTACGAGCAGTACTTC,CASSPPGGGDYEQYF,TRBV18,TRBJ2-7,few,.
TGTGCCACCAGTGCCCCAATAGGGGGAGTGTATCGGGAGACCCAGTACTTC,CATSAPIGGVYRETQYF,TRBV24-1,TRBJ2-5,.,.
TGTGCCAGCAGCCGCGGGACAGCGAGGGATGGCTACACCTTC,CASSRGTARDGYTF,TRBV11-2,TRBJ1-2,few,TRBD1
TGTGCCAGCAGTTACTCGGGAACTAGCACAGATACGCAGTATTTT,CASSYSGTSTDTQYF,TRBV6-5,TRBJ2-3,few,.
TGTGCCAGCTCAGGCGAAAAACTGTTTTTT,CASSGEKLFF,TRBV11-2,TRBJ1-4,few,.
TGTGCCAGCAGGCCTCCGACTAGCGGAAGCACAGATACGCAGTATTTT,CASRPPTSGSTDTQYF,TRBV12-3/TRBV12-4,TRBJ2-3,.,TRBD2
TGTGCCAGCAGATCGGGACAGGGAGGTGAAAAACTGTTTTTT,CASRSGQGGEKLFF,TRBV2,TRBJ1-4,few,TRBD1
TGCGCCAGCAGCTTAGAACCGCTAAGCACAGATACGCAGTATTTT,CASSLEPLSTDTQYF,TRBV5-1,TRBJ2-3,few,.
TGTGCCAGCACCTCAGAAGCGGGAACCATCTACGAGCAGTACTTC,CASTSEAGTIYEQYF,TRBV6-1,TRBJ2-7,few,TRBD2
TGTGCCACCAGCGGCAGTGGGTACCGGACAGAGACCCAGTACTTC,CATSGSGYRTETQYF,TRBV15,TRBJ2-5,.,.
TGCAGTGCTAGCGGCGAACAGGGGGCACACGAGACCCAGTACTTC,CSASGEQGAHETQYF,TRBV20-1,TRBJ2-5,.,TRBD1
TGTGCCAGCAGCCCAACCTCCGGGACAGGGCAGTATTTT,CASSPTSGTGQYF,TRBV3-2,TRBJ2-3,few,.
TGTGCCAGCAGGGCGACAGGGAAACAGACTGAAGCTTCCTTT,CASRATGKQTEASF,TRBV28,TRBJ1-1,.,TRBD1
TGTGCCAGCAGCTTAGAGGACGGTCAGCCCCAGCATTTT,CASSLEDGQPQHF,TRBV7-6,TRBJ1-5,.,.
TGTGCCAGCAGCGGGTCGGAGGGATATCAAAGCTCCTACAATGAGCAGTTCTTC,CASSGSEGYQSSYNEQFF,TRBV28,TRBJ2-1,few,.
TGTGCCAGCACGCGGGGGCTAAACACCGGGGAGCTGTTTTTT,CASTRGLNTGELFF,TRBV6-1,TRBJ2-2,few,.
TGTGCCAGCAGCTTAGAGATGAACACTGAAGCTTTCTTT,CASSLEMNTEAFF,TRBV7-3,TRBJ1-1,.,.
TGCAGTGCTAGAGGACAGCTTAGCTCCTACGAGCAGTACTTC,CSARGQLSSYEQYF,TRBV20-1,TRBJ2-7,.,.
TGTGCCACCAGCGGCCGAGCGGAAACTGAAGCTTTCTTT,CATSGRAETEAFF,TRBV15,TRBJ1-1,.,.
TGTGCCAGCAGCTTGAGGGACAGCTCCTACGAGCAGTACTTC,CASSLRDSSYEQYF,TRBV7-8,TRBJ2-7,.,TRBD1
TGTGCCAGCAGTTATTTTCTGGCAGGGGTGGCCGGGGAGCTGTTTTTT,CASSYFLAGVAGELFF,TRBV6-9,TRBJ2-2,.,.
TGTGCCAGCAGTACCGTAGGGACCCAGTACTTC,CASSTVGTQYF,TRBV28,TRBJ2-5,few,.
TGTGCCAGCAGCTTAATCGGTCAGCCCCAGCATTTT,CASSLIGQPQHF,TRBV7-2,TRBJ1-5,many,.
TGCAGTGCTAGAAAGACAGGTGGGGTTTGGTCTGAAGCTTTCTTT,CSARKTGGVWSEAFF,TRBV20-1,TRBJ1-1,few,.
TGTGCCACCAGTGATTACAGTGGTAATGAGCAGTTCTTC,CATSDYSGNEQFF,TRBV24-1,TRBJ2-1,.,.
TGTGCCAGCAGCTTGGCGGGAGGGCCCACCGGGGAGCTGTTTTTT,CASSLAGGPTGELFF,TRBV7-6,TRBJ2-2,few,TRBD2
TGTGCCAGCAGCCAAGATAGCAGCCCGCTTGGCTACACCTTC,CASSQDSSPLGYTF,TRBV14,TRBJ1-2,few,.
TGTGCCAGCAGCTTAGTAGGAGGGGGGAAGGCCTACAATGAGCAGTTCTTC,CASSLVGGGKAYNEQFF,TRBV7-2,TRBJ2-1,once,.
TGTGCCAGCAGCCAAGCCGGACAGTCCTCCTACGAGCAGTACTTC,CASSQAGQSSYEQYF,TRBV4-2,TRBJ2-7,many,.
TGTGCCAGCAGTTTGAGCACCATATATTTT,CASSLSTIYF,TRBV12-3/TRBV12-4,TRBJ1-3,.,.
TGTGCCAGCACCGATCCTGGAAACACCATATATTTT,CASTDPGNTIYF,TRBV6-2/TRBV6-3,TRBJ1-3,.,.
TGCGCCAGCAGCTGGGCCCAGGGTGGAAGTGTTGACACTGAAGCTTTCTTT,CASSWAQGGSVDTEAFF,TRBV5-1,TRBJ1-1,.,.
TGCAGTGGAACGTTGCCTACCACAATCTCCCCCTACGAGCAGTACTTC,CSGTLPTTISPYEQYF,TRBV20-1,TRBJ2-7,many,.
TGTGCCAGCAGCCCTCTTACGCTAGCGGGAGGAACTTACAATGAGCAGTTCTTC,CASSPLTLAGGTYNEQFF,TRBV7-8,TRBJ2-1,.,TRBD2
TGTGCCAGCTCACCACTTCCCTTTGTCGGGGGCGCCGGGGCCAACGTCCTGACTTTC,CASSPLPFVGGAGANVLTF,TRBV18,TRBJ2-6,.,.
TGCAGCGTCCTCCGGGACCAAAGCTACAATGAGCAGTTCTTC,CSVLRDQSYNEQFF,TRBV29-1,TRBJ2-1,few,.
TGCGCCAGCAGGGAGAGCATTTTAGGAGCAGATACGCAGTATTTT,CASRESILGADTQYF,TRBV10-1,TRBJ2-3,once,.